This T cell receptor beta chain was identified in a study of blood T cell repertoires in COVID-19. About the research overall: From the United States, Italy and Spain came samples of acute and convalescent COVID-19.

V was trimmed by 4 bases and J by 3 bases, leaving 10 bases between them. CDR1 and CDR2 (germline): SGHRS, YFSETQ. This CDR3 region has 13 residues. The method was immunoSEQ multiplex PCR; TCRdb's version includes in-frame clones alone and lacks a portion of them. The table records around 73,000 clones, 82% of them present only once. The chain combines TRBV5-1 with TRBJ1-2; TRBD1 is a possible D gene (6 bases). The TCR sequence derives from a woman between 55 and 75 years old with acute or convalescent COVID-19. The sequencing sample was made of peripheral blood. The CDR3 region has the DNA TGCGCCAGCAGCATGTCAGGGGACTATGGCTACACCTTC. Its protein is CASSMSGDYGYTF.